Listed here are 29 T cell receptor beta chains from one sample, sequenced in a study of blood T cell repertoires in COVID-19. Data came from immunoSEQ multiplex PCR; TCRdb stores just in-frame clones and leaves some out. The table includes approximately 92,000 clones, around nine tenths detected once. Sequencing input: peripheral blood. The receptors here all came from an older woman with COVID-19, enrolled during active disease.

The J gene is TRBJ2-5, the V gene TRBV9, with D perhaps TRBD1 (5 bases). The CDR3 loop spans 15 amino acids. Between the trimmed V and J ends, which lost 0 bases and 5 bases, there was a span of 14 bases. Germline V gene data show CDR1 as SGDLS and CDR2 as YYNGEE. CDR3 region: CASSVGGASWETQYF. DNA for the CDR3: TGTGCCAGCAGCGTAGGTGGGGCTTCGTGGGAGACCCAGTACTTC.

This clone was observed a handful of times. The chain employs TRBV10-3 and TRBJ2-1, with 13 bases lining up with TRBD2. This CDR3 spans 16 amino acids. Germline-derived CDR1 and CDR2 are ENHRY and SYGVKD. J lost 1 base, V lost 6 bases, and 3 bases had no gene match. The CDR3 DNA reads as TGTGCCATCAGCGGACTAGCGGGGGTGTCCTACAATGAGCAGTTCTTC. This gives the protein CAISGLAGVSYNEQFF.

The chain employs TRBV7-8 and TRBJ1-3, with D unresolved. Looked up from germline, CDR1 is SGHVS and CDR2 is FQNEAQ. The ends were cut back, 3 bases at V and 0 bases at J, with 6 bases in the middle. This CDR3 has 14 residues. CDR3: CASSFARSGNTIYF. Written as DNA, the CDR3 is TGTGCCAGCAGCTTCGCGCGCTCTGGAAACACCATATATTTT.

The chain recombines TRBV9 with TRBJ1-6; D unclear. The CDR3 contains 17 residues. CDR1 is SGDLS, CDR2 YYNGEE, per germline. V lost 0 bases and J lost 7, with 17 bases in between. CDR3 sequence reads: CASSVANPAGANSPLHF. CDR3 in DNA: TGTGCCAGCAGCGTAGCCAACCCCGCAGGTGCCAATTCACCCCTCCACTTT.

This chain uses TRBV2 with TRBJ1-2; D is perhaps TRBD1 (5 bases). The CDR3 has 13 amino acids. V was shortened by 2 bases and J by 5 bases, with 9 bases between the two germline ends. Germline V lookup: CDR1 SNHLY, CDR2 FYNNEI. In DNA, the CDR3 is TGTGCCAGCAGTGAAATGGGGGGGTATGGCTACACCTTC. It codes for CASSEMGGYGYTF.

There are a few counts of this clone. The rearrangement joins TRBV9 to TRBJ1-1, with 8 bases that match TRBD1. Germline CDR1 reads SGDLS; CDR2 reads YYNGEE. The CDR3 totals 15 residues. The V and J ends lost 3 bases and 3 bases, in that order; junction bases with no gene match: 7. The CDR3 region is CASSARTGLDTEAFF. The CDR3 DNA reads as TGTGCCAGCAGCGCCCGGACAGGGTTGGACACTGAAGCTTTCTTT.

This clone was observed at least ten times. The V call is TRBV19, the J call TRBJ1-6; perhaps TRBD1 as D (6 bases). There are 13 residues in the CDR3. CDR1 LNHDA and CDR2 SQIVND come from the germline V gene (reference sequence). Trimming took 9 bases from V and 13 from J, leaving 19 bases between them. Here the CDR3 reads CASTNRDTSPLHF. The CDR3 bases are TGTGCCAGCACCAATCGGGACACCTCTCCCCTCCACTTT.

This clone showed up just once. The gene calls are TRBV5-1 and TRBJ2-1; 11 bases line up with TRBD1. The germline V gene has CDR1 SGHRS and CDR2 YFSETQ. With 0 bases clipped from V and 6 bases from J, the junction kept 14 bases outside the gene matches. CDR3 length: 19 amino acids. CDR3 nucleotides: TGCGCCAGCAGCTTGGGTGGGACAGGGGGTAGTGGTTTGGCCAATGAGCAGTTCTTC. Translated: CASSLGGTGGSGLANEQFF.

CDR3: CASSFAGNTIYF. The CDR3 bases are TGTGCCAGCAGCTTCGCTGGAAACACCATATATTTT. The chain links TRBV7-2 to TRBJ1-3, with D hard to call. The CDR3 runs to 12 residues. CDR1 and CDR2 from the germline V gene are SGHTA and FQGNSA. Trimming shortened V by 3 bases and J by 2 bases, and 2 bases separated the two germline ends.

The J gene is TRBJ2-3, the V gene TRBV10-2, with 8 bases that match TRBD1. This CDR3 comprises 13 residues. V shed 3 bases and J 6 bases; nucleotides not matched to a gene: 2. CDR1 is WSHSY and CDR2 is SAAADI in the germline V gene. CDR3: CASSDQGADTQYF. DNA for the CDR3: TGCGCCAGCAGTGATCAGGGGGCGGATACGCAGTATTTT.

Only a few counts were recorded for this clone. The chain joins TRBV19 to TRBJ1-2; 9 bases fit TRBD1. Germline loops: CDR1 LNHDA, CDR2 SQIVND (reference sequence). Trimming removed 0 bases from V and 7 bases from J; junction bases left unmatched: 6. The CDR3 sequence is 15 residues long. The CDR3 sequence: CASSIDGGTGTGYTF. The CDR3 DNA reads as TGTGCCAGTAGTATAGATGGTGGGACAGGGACTGGCTACACCTTC.

This chain connects TRBV11-1 to TRBJ2-1, with 9 bases matching TRBD2. The CDR3 sequence is 16 residues long. Germline loops: CDR1 SGHAT, CDR2 FQDESV (reference sequence). J lost 4 bases, V lost 0 bases, and 4 bases had no gene match. CDR3 loop: CASSLAGLAGYNEQFF. CDR3 coding DNA: TGTGCCAGCAGCTTAGCGGGGCTAGCGGGGTACAATGAGCAGTTCTTC.

The chain employs TRBV7-9 and TRBJ1-1, with TRBD1 matching over 8 bases. The CDR3 length is 16 residues. Trimming at V came to 1 base and at J to 4 bases, leaving 8 bases not matched to a gene. Germline CDR1 reads SEHNR; CDR2 reads FQNEAQ (reference sequence). The CDR3 protein is CASSLGVQGAGTEAFF. Here the CDR3 DNA reads TGTGCCAGCAGCTTAGGGGTCCAGGGGGCCGGCACTGAAGCTTTCTTT.

This chain links TRBV4-2 with TRBJ2-5; TRBD2 matches at 11 bases. Germline-derived CDR1 and CDR2 are LGHNA and YNFKEQ. The J segment lost 5 bases and the V segment lost 0 bases, leaving 14 bases of the junction unmatched. The CDR3 sequence is 19 residues long. Here the CDR3 DNA reads TGTGCCAGCAGCCAAGATTTGGGGCGTAGCGGGGGGGCGCGGGAGACCCAGTACTTC. As protein: CASSQDLGRSGGARETQYF.

Only a few counts were recorded for this clone. The CDR3 nucleotides are TGCGCCAGCAGCTCGGACAGACCGAACACTGAAGCTTTCTTT. It yields the protein CASSSDRPNTEAFF. This chain joins TRBV5-1 and TRBJ1-1, with a possible D match to TRBD1 (6 bases). With 3 bases removed from V and 1 base from J, the gap between germline ends came to 10 bases. The CDR3 is 14 amino acids. The V gene's germline CDR1 is SGHRS and CDR2 YFSETQ.

The V gene is TRBV21-1, the J gene TRBJ2-5; TRBD1 is the table's D call, not checked against the DNA. TRBV21-1 is termed a pseudogene. CDR3 length equals 17 residues. CDR3 DNA sequence: TGTGCCAGCAGCAAAGGGGCTGGTTGGGCAGGCCAAGAGACCCAGTACTTC. Protein sequence: CASSKGAGWAGQETQYF.

The chain combines TRBV11-3 with TRBJ2-2; 9 nucleotides agree with TRBD2. Trimming cost V 5 bases and J 1 base; bases outside gene matches: 5. CDR1 is SGHNT and CDR2 is YENEEA in the germline V gene. The CDR3 totals 16 residues. In DNA form, the CDR3 reads TGTGCCAGCAGCGGCCGTAGCGGGGGGAACACCGGGGAGCTGTTTTTT. Translation: CASSGRSGGNTGELFF.

The chain employs TRBV11-2 and TRBJ2-2; TRBD1 matches at 10 bases. The germline V gene encodes CDR1 SGHAT and CDR2 FQNNGV. V was pared by 5 bases and J by 6 bases, with 12 bases of the junction left unmatched. The CDR3 extends over 17 amino acids. The CDR3 nucleotides are TGTGCCAGCAGCACCGGCCTTGGGACAGGGGTCGCCGGGGAGCTGTTTTTT. It is translated as CASSTGLGTGVAGELFF.

The chain has TRBV23-1 and TRBJ2-7; D unresolved. TRBV23-1 is annotated as an ORF whose role is uncertain. Between the trimmed V and J ends, which lost 4 bases and 0 bases, there was a span of 13 bases. The CDR3 consists of 15 residues. The CDR3, as DNA: TGCGCCAGCAGTCGTCCCAGAACAAGCTCCTACGAGCAGTACTTC. Translation: CASSRPRTSSYEQYF.

The chain joins TRBV28 to TRBJ1-6; D gene uncertain. Germline CDR1 reads MDHEN; CDR2 reads SYDVKM. This CDR3 is built from 13 residues. Trimming pared 11 bases from V and 5 bases from J, leaving 13 bases between. The CDR3 DNA reads TGTGCCTACAGTGGCGGGAATAATTCACCCCTCCACTTT. Translation gives CAYSGGNNSPLHF.

This CDR3 reads CASSQDGAGNTEAFF. The CDR3 DNA reads as TGCGCCAGCAGCCAAGATGGGGCAGGGAACACTGAAGCTTTCTTT. The V and J genes are TRBV4-1 and TRBJ1-1; D is perhaps TRBD1 (5 bases). The V gene lost 0 bases and the J gene lost 1 base, with 9 bases spanning the gap. Germline V CDR1 and CDR2: MGHRA, YSYEKL. The CDR3 length is 15 residues.

The rearrangement links TRBV5-3 to TRBJ1-2; 10 bases map to TRBD1. TRBV5-3 is given ORF status, its function remaining uncertain. V was clipped by 4 bases and J by 4 bases; unmatched bases: 7. The CDR3 loop spans 15 amino acids. The CDR3 protein is CARSRRQGAIYGYTF. CDR3 in DNA: TGTGCCAGAAGCCGGCGACAGGGGGCGATCTATGGCTACACCTTC.

In this sample, this clone turned up once. The chain combines TRBV6-2 or TRBV6-3 with TRBJ2-3; 9 bases align to TRBD1. This CDR3 region has 15 residues. The J segment lost 5 bases and the V segment lost 4 bases, leaving 7 bases of the junction unmatched. Germline lookup yields CDR1 MNHEY and CDR2 SVGEGT. The CDR3 nucleotides are TGTGCCAGCAGTTTTTGGGACAGGGTGAGAGATACGCAGTATTTT. This translates into CASSFWDRVRDTQYF.

The chain recombines TRBV6-2 or TRBV6-3 with TRBJ2-7; D is ambiguous. CDR1 MNHEY and CDR2 SVGEGT come from the germline V gene. CDR3 size: 12 residues. V was pared by 2 bases and J by 4 bases, with 6 bases between. CDR3 DNA sequence: TGTGCCAGCAGTTACGGCTTTTACGAGCAGTACTTC. Amino acids: CASSYGFYEQYF.

The chain links TRBV12-5 to TRBJ1-5; 9 nucleotides agree with TRBD1. The CDR3 is made up of 17 amino acids. Per the germline V gene, CDR1 is LGHNT and CDR2 is FRNRAP. The V gene end was trimmed by 4 bases and the J gene end by 0 bases; junction bases not matched to a gene: 7. The CDR3 DNA reads TGTGCTAGTGGTTCTTCGGACAGGGGTGATAGCAATCAGCCCCAGCATTTT. Translation gives CASGSSDRGDSNQPQHF.

The chain is built from TRBV9 and TRBJ1-2; 12 bases are shared with TRBD1. This CDR3 has 14 amino acids. The germline V gene has CDR1 SGDLS and CDR2 YYNGEE. V lost 3 bases and J lost 8; bases outside the gene matches: 5. Here the CDR3 reads CASSARDRGHGYTF. The CDR3 DNA is TGTGCCAGCAGCGCGCGGGACAGGGGGCACGGCTACACCTTC.

The J gene is TRBJ1-6, the V gene TRBV6-5; D might be TRBD1 (5 bases). CDR3 length: 14 residues. The V gene's germline CDR1 is MNHEY and CDR2 SVGAGI. Trimming pared 2 bases from V and 8 bases from J, leaving 10 bases between. CDR3 sequence (DNA): TGTGCCAGCAGTTACGGGGCGTTGGATTCACCCCTCCACTTT. Protein: CASSYGALDSPLHF.

The rearrangement links TRBV7-9 to TRBJ1-2; 7 bases fit TRBD1. V shed 2 bases and J 3 bases; nucleotides not matched to a gene: 3. CDR1 is SEHNR, CDR2 FQNEAQ, per germline (reference sequence). The CDR3 runs to 14 residues. CDR3 in amino acids: CASSLKGGDYGYTF. DNA of the CDR3: TGTGCCAGCAGCTTAAAAGGGGGCGACTATGGCTACACCTTC.

The J gene is TRBJ1-3, the V gene TRBV19, with TRBD1 matching 10 bases. The CDR3 runs to 16 residues. Germline loops: CDR1 LNHDA, CDR2 SQIVND (reference sequence). The trim removed 3 bases at V and 1 base at J, leaving 3 bases unmatched. The CDR3 bases are TGTGCCAGTAGTATCGGGACAGGGGCATCTGGAAACACCATATATTTT. Translated, it gives CASSIGTGASGNTIYF. Full variable domain (rest looked up from reference TRBV19 and TRBJ1-3): DGGITQSPKYLFRKEGQNVTLSCEQNLNHDAMYWYRQDPGQGLRLIYYSQIVNDFQKGDIAEGYSVSREKKESFPLTVTSAQKNPTAFYLCASSIGTGASGNTIYFGEGSWLTVV.